Sequencing of this TCR beta chain was carried out in a study of T cells expressing NK-cell markers. About the study: Cells sorted as CD3+CD56+NKG2C+, CD3+CD56+NKG2C- and CD3+CD56-NKG2C+ T cells supplied the TCR beta repertoires. Just one sequenced donor of eight was HCMV-seronegative, while seven were seropositive.

Generation of TCR beta cDNA was performed by 5'RACE template switching incorporating UMIs. After re-calling the 5' RACE reads, TCRdb lists one entry per CDR3 protein, DNA absent. Its table lists over 6,500 distinct CDR3 sequences. This CDR3 contains 13 residues. The sequencing sample was made of blood T cells: a sorted CD56 or NKG2C T cell subset, CD4+ or CD8+ T cells, or bulk PBMC T cells (not recorded which). The V and J genes are TRBV21-1 and TRBJ2-3. TRBV21-1 is a pseudogene locus. This clonotype originated in a man aged 18 to 69 in good health. CDR3 loop: CASSKMTEDTQYF.